These 9 T cell receptor beta chains came from one sample sequenced in a study of cytomegalovirus exposure and HLA in healthy donors. A multiplex PCR was run with 60 Vbeta primers and 13 Jbeta primers. Produced via immunoSEQ multiplex PCR; TCRdb's table is partial and in-frame only. The table shows 100,000 to 150,000 clones, with about 80% occurring only once. The sample taken for sequencing was PBMCs. All receptors come from a man between 25 and 39 years old in good health and CMV-seropositive.

The chain links TRBV11-3 to TRBJ2-5, with 7 bases aligning to TRBD1. The trim removed 5 bases at V and 7 bases at J, leaving 10 bases unmatched. The germline V gene encodes CDR1 SGHNT and CDR2 YENEEA. The CDR3 has 14 amino acids. The CDR3 DNA is TGTGCCAGCAGCCCCAGGGACAGTGTAGGGACCCAGTACTTC. This gives the protein CASSPRDSVGTQYF.

The V and J genes are TRBV5-4 and TRBJ2-7, with D tentatively TRBD2 (6 bases). The CDR3 extends over 16 amino acids. Germline loops: CDR1 SGHNT, CDR2 YYREEE (reference sequence). V gave up 0 bases and J gave up 6 bases, with 19 bases separating them. The CDR3 spells CASSLAAGRAVFEQYF. CDR3 sequence (DNA): TGTGCCAGCAGCTTGGCAGCGGGCAGGGCTGTATTCGAGCAGTACTTC.

The V call is TRBV4-1, the J call TRBJ2-7; D is unclear. Trimming shortened V by 0 bases and J by 3 bases, and 9 bases separated the two germline ends. The germline V gene has CDR1 MGHRA and CDR2 YSYEKL. CDR3 length: 14 amino acids. CDR3 in amino acids: CASSQEMGNYEQYF. The CDR3 DNA reads as TGCGCCAGCAGCCAAGAAATGGGCAACTACGAGCAGTACTTC.

This clone was seen a few times. V gene TRBV6-1 combines with J gene TRBJ1-6; D perhaps matches TRBD1 (5 bases). V was cut by 1 base and J by 10 bases, with 14 bases left in between. Germline V gene lookup returns CDR1 MNHNS and CDR2 SASEGT. The CDR3 spans 15 residues. CDR3 sequence reads: CASSEGQGIWSPLHF. CDR3 bases: TGTGCCAGCAGTGAAGGTCAGGGTATCTGGTCACCCCTCCACTTT.

The chain joins TRBV14 to TRBJ1-1; D ambiguous. The CDR3 runs to 15 residues. V lost 4 bases and J 1 base, leaving 13 bases between the germline ends. CDR1 is SGHDN and CDR2 is FVKESK in the germline V gene. The CDR3 region has the DNA TGTGCCAGCAGCCTGAAACCCCGGGAGAACACTGAAGCTTTCTTT. Its protein is CASSLKPRENTEAFF.

The rearrangement links TRBV5-1 to TRBJ2-5, with D unresolved. Between the trimmed V and J ends, which lost 0 bases and 1 base, there was a span of 4 bases. The CDR3 loop spans 13 amino acids. CDR1 is SGHRS and CDR2 is YFSETQ in the germline V gene. The DNA of the CDR3 is TGCGCCAGCAGCTTGGACAGCCAAGAGACCCAGTACTTC. It specifies CASSLDSQETQYF. Together with reference TRBV5-1 and TRBJ2-5, the CDR3 gives the full variable domain: KAGVTQTPRYLIKTRGQQVTLSCSPISGHRSVSWYQQTPGQGLQFLFEYFSETQRNKGNFPGRFSGRQFSNSRSEMNVSTLELGDSALYLCASSLDSQETQYFGPGTRLLVL.

The chain employs TRBV9 and TRBJ2-5; 9 positions agree with TRBD1. V lost 3 bases and J lost 4; bases outside the gene matches: 7. Germline V gene sequence: CDR1 SGDLS, CDR2 YYNGEE. The CDR3 spans 15 residues. The CDR3 DNA follows: TGTGCCAGCAGCGGACAGGGGGGCAAGGGAGAGACCCAGTACTTC. This sequence encodes CASSGQGGKGETQYF.

The chain couples TRBV7-3 to TRBJ2-2, with 8 bases fitting TRBD1. J gave up 6 bases and V 2 bases, and 5 bases lay outside the gene matches. The CDR3 spans 15 residues. Germline CDR1 SGHTA, CDR2 FQGTGA. DNA for the CDR3: TGTGCCAGCAGCTTATCCGGGACAGGTCCCGGGGAGCTGTTTTTT. It encodes CASSLSGTGPGELFF. Full variable domain (remainder filled in from reference TRBV7-3 and TRBJ2-2): GAGVSQTPSNKVTEKGKYVELRCDPISGHTALYWYRQSLGQGPEFLIYFQGTGAADDSGLPNDRFFAVRPEGSVSTLKIQRTERGDSAVYLCASSLSGTGPGELFFGEGSRLTVL.

The J gene is TRBJ1-1, the V gene TRBV7-6; TRBD1 matches at 8 bases. V was clipped by 1 base and J by 1 base; unmatched bases: 5. The CDR3 is 16 amino acids. The germline gives CDR1 SGHVS, CDR2 FNYEAQ. The DNA of the CDR3 is TGTGCCAGCAGCTTAGAATCACAGGGGGGGAACACTGAAGCTTTCTTT. This gives the protein CASSLESQGGNTEAFF.